This TCR beta chain was profiled in a study of shared clonotypes between healthy human individuals. The study's findings and limits: Large depth notwithstanding, sorted-subset sequencing proved incomplete by rarefaction. For naive CD4 cells, approximately 5% of clonotypes were shared across a few donors. All-four-donor shared clonotypes had higher generation probabilities than non-shared clonotypes did.

The naive CD8 population came from CD45RO-negative cells selected for CCR7, without terminally differentiated effector memory CD45RA+ cells. For this clone: No antigen is known for it.

Deletions cut 3 bases from V and 2 bases from J, with 8 bases between. The CDR3 is made up of 13 amino acids. CDR1 is ENHRY, CDR2 SYGVKD, per germline. The table came from immunoSEQ multiplex PCR; TCRdb's copy has only in-frame clones and leaves some out. The sample records around 580,000 clones, roughly 98% being singletons. This rearrangement joins TRBV10-3 to TRBJ2-7; D is uncertain. The clonotype originates from a man aged 30 to 45 in good health. Material for sequencing was naive CD8+ T cells sorted from blood. The CDR3: CAISERLAYEQYF. CDR3 DNA sequence: TGTGCCATCAGTGAACGGCTAGCCTACGAGCAGTACTTC.